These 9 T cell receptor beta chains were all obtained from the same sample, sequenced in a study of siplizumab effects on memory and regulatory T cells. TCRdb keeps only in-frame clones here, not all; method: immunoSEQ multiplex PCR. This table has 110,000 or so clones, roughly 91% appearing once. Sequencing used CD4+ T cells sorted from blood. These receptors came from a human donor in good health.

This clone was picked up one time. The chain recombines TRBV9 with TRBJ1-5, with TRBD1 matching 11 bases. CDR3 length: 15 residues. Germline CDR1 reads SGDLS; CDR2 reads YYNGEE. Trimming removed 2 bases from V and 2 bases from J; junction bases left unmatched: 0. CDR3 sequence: CASSVGQGGNQPQHF. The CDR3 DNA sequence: TGTGCCAGCAGCGTGGGACAGGGGGGCAATCAGCCCCAGCATTTT.

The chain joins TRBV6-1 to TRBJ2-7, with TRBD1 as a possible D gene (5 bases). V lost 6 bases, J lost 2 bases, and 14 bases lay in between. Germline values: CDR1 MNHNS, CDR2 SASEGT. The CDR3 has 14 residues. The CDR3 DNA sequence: TGTGCCAGCAGCTCTTCAGGGTTAACCTACGAGCAGTACTTC. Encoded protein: CASSSSGLTYEQYF.

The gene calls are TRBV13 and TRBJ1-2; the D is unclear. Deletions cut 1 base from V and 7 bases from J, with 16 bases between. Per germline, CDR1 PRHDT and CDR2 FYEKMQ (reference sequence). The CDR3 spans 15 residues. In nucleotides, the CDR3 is TGTGCCAGCAGCTTAGAAACGTGGGGAGGAGGTGGCTACACCTTC. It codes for CASSLETWGGGGYTF.

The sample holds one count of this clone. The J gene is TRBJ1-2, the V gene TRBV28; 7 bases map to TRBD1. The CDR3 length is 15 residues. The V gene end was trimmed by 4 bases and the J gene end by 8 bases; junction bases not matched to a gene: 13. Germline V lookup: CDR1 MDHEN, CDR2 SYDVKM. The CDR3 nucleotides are TGTGCCAGCAGTTCCCGGACAGGAGGGGTCAGGGGCTACACCTTC. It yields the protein CASSSRTGGVRGYTF.

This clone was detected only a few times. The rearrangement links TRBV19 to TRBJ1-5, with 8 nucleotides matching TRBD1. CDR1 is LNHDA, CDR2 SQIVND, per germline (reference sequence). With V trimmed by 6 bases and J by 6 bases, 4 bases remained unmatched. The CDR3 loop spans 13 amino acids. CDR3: CASSDRGIQPQHF. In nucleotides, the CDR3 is TGTGCCAGTAGCGACAGGGGTATTCAGCCCCAGCATTTT.

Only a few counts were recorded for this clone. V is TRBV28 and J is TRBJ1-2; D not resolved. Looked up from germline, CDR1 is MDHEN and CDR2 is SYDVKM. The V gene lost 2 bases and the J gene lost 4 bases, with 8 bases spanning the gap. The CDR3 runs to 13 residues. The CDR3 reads CASSLRQAYGYTF. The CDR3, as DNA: TGTGCCAGCAGTTTAAGGCAGGCCTATGGCTACACCTTC.

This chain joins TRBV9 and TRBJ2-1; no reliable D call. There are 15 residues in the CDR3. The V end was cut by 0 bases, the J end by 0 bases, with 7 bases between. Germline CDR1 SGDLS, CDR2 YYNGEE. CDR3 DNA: TGTGCCAGCAGCGTAGCCAGCGCCTCCTACAATGAGCAGTTCTTC. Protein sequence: CASSVASASYNEQFF.

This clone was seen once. The CDR3 protein is CASSRGTGGEQYF. For the CDR3, the DNA is TGTGCCAGCAGTCGCGGGACAGGGGGAGAGCAGTACTTC. J is TRBJ2-7 and V is TRBV6-6, with 11 bases matching TRBD1. This CDR3 is built from 13 residues. V lost 5 bases and J lost 7; bases outside the gene matches: 4. In germline, CDR1 is MNHNY, CDR2 SVGAGI (reference sequence).

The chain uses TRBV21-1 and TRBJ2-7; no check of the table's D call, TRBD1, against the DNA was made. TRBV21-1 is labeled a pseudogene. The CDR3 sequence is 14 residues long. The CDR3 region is CAPRTGQGIDEQYF. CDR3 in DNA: TGTGCTCCCAGGACGGGACAGGGGATTGACGAGCAGTACTTC.